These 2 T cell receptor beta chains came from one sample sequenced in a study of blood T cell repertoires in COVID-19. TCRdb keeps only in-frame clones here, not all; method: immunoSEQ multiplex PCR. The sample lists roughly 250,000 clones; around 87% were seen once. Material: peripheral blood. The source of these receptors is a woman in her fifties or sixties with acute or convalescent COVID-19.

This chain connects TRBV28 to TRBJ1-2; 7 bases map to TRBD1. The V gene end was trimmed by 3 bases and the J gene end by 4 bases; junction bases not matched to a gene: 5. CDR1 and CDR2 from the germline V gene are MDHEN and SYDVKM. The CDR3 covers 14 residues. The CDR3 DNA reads TGTGCCAGCAGTTTGAGGACAGGTCGCTATGGCTACACCTTC. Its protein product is CASSLRTGRYGYTF.

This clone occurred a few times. CDR3: CSVLREYPYEQYF. Here the CDR3 DNA reads TGCAGCGTTCTGCGGGAATACCCCTACGAGCAGTACTTC. The chain links TRBV29-1 to TRBJ2-7, with D perhaps TRBD2 (6 bases). V lost 5 bases, J lost 2 bases, and 13 bases lay in between. There are 13 residues in the CDR3. CDR1 and CDR2 from the germline V gene are SQVTM and ANQGSEA.